One sample yielded the 6 T cell receptor beta chains listed below, sequenced in a study of vaccination and CD4 T cells after COVID-19. This sample's treatment: roughly 10-day PBMC culture with coronavirus spike peptide pools or control peptides (ViraFEST assay). For these TCRs, the target antigens are not known. Oncomine TCR Beta short-read sequencing was applied to DNA from cultured CD4+ T cells. Each CDR3 protein is one row after TCRdb ran MiXCR on the PCR reads. Among around 15,000 distinct CDR3 sequences listed, roughly 50% were seen once. Sequences were obtained from CD4+ T cells from blood, cultured in vitro. The source of these receptors is a human donor who had recovered from COVID-19.

The CDR3 DNA reads TGCAGTGCGCCAAGCACAGCAACTAATGAAAAACTGTTTTTT. This sequence encodes CSAPSTATNEKLFF. The rearrangement uses TRBV20-1 and TRBJ1-4; D is unclear. This CDR3 is 14 amino acids long. The V gene lost 6 bases and the J gene lost 0 bases, with 11 bases spanning the gap. Germline CDR1 DFQATT, CDR2 SNEGSKA (reference sequence).

Only a few counts were recorded for this clonotype. The gene calls are TRBV19 and TRBJ2-5, with 9 bases matching TRBD2. Germline loops: CDR1 LNHDA, CDR2 SQIVND (reference sequence). The CDR3 covers 14 residues. Trimming cost V 4 bases and J 1 base; bases outside gene matches: 1. In DNA, the CDR3 is TGTGCCAGTAGTAGCGGGAGGGCCCAAGAGACCCAGTACTTC. This gives the protein CASSSGRAQETQYF.

V usage is TRBV15 and J usage is TRBJ1-1; tentative D call: TRBD1 (6 bases). The CDR3 sequence is 18 residues long. V gave up 4 bases and J gave up 2 bases, with 23 bases separating them. Per germline, CDR1 LNHNV and CDR2 YYDKDF (reference sequence). CDR3 sequence (DNA): TGTGCCACCAGCAAACAAGCCAGCGCCGGGACATTAAACACTGAAGCTTTCTTT. Encoded protein: CATSKQASAGTLNTEAFF.

The chain is built from TRBV20-1 and TRBJ2-1, with no clear D. Germline values: CDR1 DFQATT, CDR2 SNEGSKA (reference sequence). Trimming stripped 6 bases from V and 3 bases from J, with 12 bases between. This CDR3 contains 13 residues. The CDR3 nucleotides are TGCAGTGCCAGGAGTTCGGTCTACAATGAGCAGTTCTTC. It encodes CSARSSVYNEQFF.

This clonotype has just a few counts. V is TRBV19 and J is TRBJ1-1; 9 bases fit TRBD1. From germline, CDR1 is LNHDA and CDR2 SQIVND (reference sequence). There are 12 residues in the CDR3. The trim removed 8 bases at V and 7 bases at J, leaving 5 bases unmatched. The CDR3 loop is CASAGQGGEAFF. The CDR3 DNA sequence: TGTGCCAGTGCGGGACAGGGCGGTGAAGCTTTCTTT.

The chain is built from TRBV4-1 and TRBJ1-1; a possible D gene is TRBD1 (5 bases). Between the trimmed V and J ends, which lost 4 bases and 7 bases, there was a span of 22 bases. The germline gives CDR1 MGHRA, CDR2 YSYEKL. The CDR3 sequence is 16 residues long. The CDR3 is CASSRSLGRGKGEAFF. In DNA, the CDR3 is TGCGCCAGCAGCCGATCTCTTGGCCGGGGGAAGGGTGAAGCTTTCTTT.